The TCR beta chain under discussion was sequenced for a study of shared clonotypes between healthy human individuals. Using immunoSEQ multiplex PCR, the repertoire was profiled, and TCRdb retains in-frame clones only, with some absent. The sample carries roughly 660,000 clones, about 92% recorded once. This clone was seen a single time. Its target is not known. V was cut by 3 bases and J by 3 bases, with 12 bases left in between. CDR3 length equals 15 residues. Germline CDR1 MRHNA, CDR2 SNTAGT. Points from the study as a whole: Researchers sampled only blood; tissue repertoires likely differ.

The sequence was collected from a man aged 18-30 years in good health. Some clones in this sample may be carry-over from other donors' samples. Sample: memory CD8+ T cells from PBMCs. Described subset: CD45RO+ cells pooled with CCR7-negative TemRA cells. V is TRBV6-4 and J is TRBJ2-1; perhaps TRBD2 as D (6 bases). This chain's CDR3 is CASSEDGGLYNEQFF. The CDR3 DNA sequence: TGTGCCAGCAGTGAAGACGGGGGTCTCTACAATGAGCAGTTCTTC.